The present T cell receptor (beta chain) was sequenced within a study of OX40 agonist ivuxolimab in advanced cancers. For the study in its entirety: The costimulatory receptor OX40 (CD134) was targeted by ivuxolimab, a fully human IgG2 agonistic monoclonal antibody. Three dose-escalation patients achieved partial responses, one with hepatocellular carcinoma and two with cutaneous melanoma. In the dose-escalation cohort, approximately 83% of patients were male, and the mean age was roughly 60 years with a range of roughly 23 to 79. Intravenous ivuxolimab was administered to patients every 2 weeks at six dose levels: 0.01, 0.1, 0.3, 1.5, 3 and 10 mg/kg. Peripheral TCRbeta sequencing was intended to test whether TCR sequence diversity was altered and clonal T-cell expansion was caused by ivuxolimab. The monotherapy dose-escalation portion (N ≈ 52 patients) of the phase I ivuxolimab trial is reported in the paper. Patients were allowed to have had prior anti-PD-1, anti-PD-L1 or anti-CTLA-4 therapy, and 40% of the dose-escalation patients had previously received checkpoint inhibitors. Of the 50 to 55 patients in dose escalation, around 19 had hepatocellular carcinoma, roughly 15 had melanoma, 9 had renal cell carcinoma and 9 had head and neck cancer. Study-level results and caveats: The antigen specificity of the clonally expanded peripheral T cells was not determined. After ivuxolimab, expanded clones were on average more numerous among CD8+ T cells than among CD4+ T cells. Low levels of normalized T-cell clonal expansion were also seen in some patients who did not respond. Partial responders in the 0.1-3.0 mg/kg groups had among the lowest normalized peripheral clonal expansion, especially among CD8+ T cells. Clonal expansion of both CD4+ and CD8+ blood T cells was observed from baseline to week 6 at doses 0.1 to 3.0 mg/kg.

Including the terminal cysteine and phenylalanine, the CDR3 comprises 14 residues. The read is trimmed to its CDR3 DNA, 42 bases read in frame from base 1. Trimming removed 1 base from V and 11 bases from J; the gene matches leave 7 bases unexplained. The germline V gene yields MGHDK for CDR1 and SYGVNS for CDR2. To sequence the TCRbeta CDR3 region, genomic DNA was isolated from the sorted cells. The immunoSEQ Assay was used for sequencing of TCRbeta CDR3 regions. TCRdb's version of the immuneACCESS table is confined to in-frame rearrangements and falls short of the full clone set. An unresolved V gene accounts for under half of the shortfall where checked; the remainder is of unknown origin. The sample contains tens of thousands of clones, about four fifths of them found a single time. Around 0.48% of the sample is held by the ten biggest clonotypes. Patients with a history of autoimmune disease or receiving systemic immunosuppression were excluded from the trial. Peripheral blood for TCR sequencing was collected from all dose cohorts at baseline, on cycle 4 day 1, and on cycle 7 day 1. Samples were obtained from an open-label, multicenter, first-in-human phase I dose-escalation trial of ivuxolimab. Adults with locally advanced or metastatic melanoma, renal cell, hepatocellular, or head and neck squamous cell carcinoma were enrolled in the trial. CD4+ and CD8+ T cells were sorted separately from peripheral blood before TCR sequencing.

Details on this clone: Its antigen has not been determined. No clone much larger than this one lies a single base away; base qualities are absent.

The source material was CD4+ or CD8+ T cells sorted from blood, sampled in a trial of the OX40 agonist ivuxolimab. The sequence came from an adult with an advanced solid tumor such as melanoma, head and neck, liver or kidney cancer. The rearranged chain carries TRBV25-1 and TRBJ1-1; 10 central bases correspond to TRBD1. Here the CDR3 is given as CASSEFRQGASAFF. The nucleotide sequence is given as TGTGCCAGCAGTGAATTTCGACAGGGGGCTTCTGCTTTCTTT.